What follows is one TCR beta chain and its context. Other DNA sequences of this sample code for an identical CDR3. CDR3 length: 12 amino acids. CDR1 SGHTA and CDR2 FQGNSA come from the germline V gene. The germline V and J ends were trimmed by 5 bases and 3 bases, with 6 bases remaining between them. Sequencing was performed with immunoSEQ multiplex PCR; in TCRdb, only in-frame clones are kept and a portion is missing. Found here are 60,000 to 85,000 clones, 70% to 90% of them singletons; the top ten hold approximately 1%. This record comes from a study of OX40 agonist ivuxolimab in advanced cancers. The sample here was CD4+ or CD8+ T cells sorted from blood, taken in a trial of the OX40 agonist ivuxolimab. V and J are TRBV7-2 and TRBJ2-3; D is unclear. The source is an adult with an advanced solid tumor such as melanoma, head and neck, liver or kidney cancer. The CDR3 DNA reads TGTGCCAGCAGCCCCCGGACAGATACGCAGTATTTT. Translated: CASSPRTDTQYF.